This T cell receptor (beta chain) appears in the sequencing data of a study of monozygotic twins with inflammatory bowel disease. Eight cDNA synthesis reactions were run for every sample. With the 5' RACE reads reprocessed, TCRdb shows one record per CDR3 protein and no DNA. Its listing shows 310,000 or so distinct CDR3 sequences. This receptor was obtained from a human donor with ulcerative colitis or Crohn's disease, or a healthy co-twin of an affected twin (not recorded which). Sequencing input: blood.

CDR3 sequence: CASGLGSSGDTQETQYF. This rearrangement joins TRBV12-5 to TRBJ2-5; absent DNA, TCRdb's TRBD2 call cannot be checked. CDR3 size: 17 residues. Germline values: CDR1 LGHNT, CDR2 FRNRAP.